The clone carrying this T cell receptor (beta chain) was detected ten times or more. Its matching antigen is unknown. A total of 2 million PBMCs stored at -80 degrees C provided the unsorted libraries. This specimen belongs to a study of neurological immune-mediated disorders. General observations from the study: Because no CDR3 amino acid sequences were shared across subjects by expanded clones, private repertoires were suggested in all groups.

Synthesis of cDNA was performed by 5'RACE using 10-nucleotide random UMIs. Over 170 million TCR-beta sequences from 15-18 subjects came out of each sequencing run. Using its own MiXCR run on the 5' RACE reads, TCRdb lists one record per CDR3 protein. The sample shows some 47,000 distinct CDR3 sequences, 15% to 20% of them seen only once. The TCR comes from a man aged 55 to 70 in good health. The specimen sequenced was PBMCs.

The CDR3 loop is CASSFQLVGPGDEQFF. Here the CDR3 DNA reads TGTGCCAGCAGCTTCCAGTTAGTGGGCCCGGGGGATGAGCAGTTCTTC. This sequence joins TRBV11-2 and TRBJ2-1; weak D call: TRBD2 (6 bases). This CDR3 has 16 amino acids. The germline gives CDR1 SGHAT, CDR2 FQNNGV. Trimming stripped 3 bases from V and 8 bases from J, with 20 bases between.